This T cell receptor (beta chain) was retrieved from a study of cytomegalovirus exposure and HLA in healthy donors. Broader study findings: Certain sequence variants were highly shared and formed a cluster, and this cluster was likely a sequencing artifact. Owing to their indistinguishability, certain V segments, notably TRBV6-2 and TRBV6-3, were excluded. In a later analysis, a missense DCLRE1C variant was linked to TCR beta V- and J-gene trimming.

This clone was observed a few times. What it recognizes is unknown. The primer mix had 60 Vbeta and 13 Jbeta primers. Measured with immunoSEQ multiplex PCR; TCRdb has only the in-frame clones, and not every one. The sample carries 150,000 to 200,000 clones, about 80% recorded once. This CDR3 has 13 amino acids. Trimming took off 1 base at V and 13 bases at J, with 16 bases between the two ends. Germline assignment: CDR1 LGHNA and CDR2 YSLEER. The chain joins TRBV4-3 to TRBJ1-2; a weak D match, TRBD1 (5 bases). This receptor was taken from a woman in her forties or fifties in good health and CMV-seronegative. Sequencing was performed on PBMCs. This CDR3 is CASSQVDSYVLTF. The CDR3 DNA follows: TGCGCCAGCAGCCAAGTCGACAGCTATGTGCTCACCTTC.